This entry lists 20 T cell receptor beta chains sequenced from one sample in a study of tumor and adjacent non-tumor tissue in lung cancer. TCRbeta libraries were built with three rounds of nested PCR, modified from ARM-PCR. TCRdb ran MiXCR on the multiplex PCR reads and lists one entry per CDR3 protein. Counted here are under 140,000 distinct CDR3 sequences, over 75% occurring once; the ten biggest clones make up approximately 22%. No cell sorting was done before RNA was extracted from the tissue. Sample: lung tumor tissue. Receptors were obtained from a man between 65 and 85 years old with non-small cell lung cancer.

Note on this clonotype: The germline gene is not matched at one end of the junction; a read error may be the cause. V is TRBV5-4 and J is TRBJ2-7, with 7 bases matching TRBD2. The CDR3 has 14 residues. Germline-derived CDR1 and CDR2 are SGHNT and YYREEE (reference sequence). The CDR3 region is CTSSALGRDYEQCF. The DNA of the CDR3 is TGTACCAGCAGCGCGCTCGGCAGGGACTACGAGCAGTGCTTC.

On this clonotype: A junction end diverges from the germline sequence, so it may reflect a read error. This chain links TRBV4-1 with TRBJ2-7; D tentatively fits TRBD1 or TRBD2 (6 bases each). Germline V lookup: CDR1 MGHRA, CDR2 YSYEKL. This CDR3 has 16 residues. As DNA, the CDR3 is TGCGCCAGCAGTCGGACAGTAGCGGAAGAGGGGGACGAGCGGTACTTC. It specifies CASSRTVAEEGDERYF.

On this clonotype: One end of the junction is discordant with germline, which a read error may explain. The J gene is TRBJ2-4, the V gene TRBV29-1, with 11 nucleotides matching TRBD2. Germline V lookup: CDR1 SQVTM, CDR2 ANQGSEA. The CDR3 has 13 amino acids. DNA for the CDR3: TGCAACGTTGTCGTAGCGGGAGGGCACATTCAGTACTTC. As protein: CNVVVAGGHIQYF.

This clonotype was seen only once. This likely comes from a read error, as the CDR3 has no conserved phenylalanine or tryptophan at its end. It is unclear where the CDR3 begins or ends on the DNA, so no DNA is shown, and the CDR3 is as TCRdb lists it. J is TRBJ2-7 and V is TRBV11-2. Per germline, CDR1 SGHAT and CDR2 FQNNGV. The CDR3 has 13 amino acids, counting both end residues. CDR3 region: CASSQWIEREEYL.

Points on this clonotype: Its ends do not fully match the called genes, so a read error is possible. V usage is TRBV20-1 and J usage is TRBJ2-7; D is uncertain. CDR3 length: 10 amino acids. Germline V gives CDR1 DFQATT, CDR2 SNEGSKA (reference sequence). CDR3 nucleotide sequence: TGCAGTGCCGTTAACTACGAGGAGTACTTC. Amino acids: CSAVNYEEYF.

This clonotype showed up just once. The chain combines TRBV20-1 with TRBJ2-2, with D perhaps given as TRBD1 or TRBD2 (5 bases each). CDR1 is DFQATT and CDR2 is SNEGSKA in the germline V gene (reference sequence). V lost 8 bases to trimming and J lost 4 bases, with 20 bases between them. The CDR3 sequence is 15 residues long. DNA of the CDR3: TGCAGTACTCCCCGTGAGGGGCAGGTCACCGGGGAGCTGTTTTTT. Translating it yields CSTPREGQVTGELFF.

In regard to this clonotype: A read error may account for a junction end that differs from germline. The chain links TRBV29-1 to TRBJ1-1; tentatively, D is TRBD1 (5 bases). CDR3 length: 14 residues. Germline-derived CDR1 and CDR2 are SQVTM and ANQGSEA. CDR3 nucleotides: TGCAGCGTCTTTGGACACGGAACTAAAACTGATGCTTTCTTT. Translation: CSVFGHGTKTDAFF.

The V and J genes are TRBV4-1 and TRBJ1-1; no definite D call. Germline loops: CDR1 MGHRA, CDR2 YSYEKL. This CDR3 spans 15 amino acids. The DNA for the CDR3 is TGCCAGCAGCCAAGTGGGAGGGAGGAGGACACTGAAGCTTTCTTT. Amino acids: CQQPSGREEDTEAFF.

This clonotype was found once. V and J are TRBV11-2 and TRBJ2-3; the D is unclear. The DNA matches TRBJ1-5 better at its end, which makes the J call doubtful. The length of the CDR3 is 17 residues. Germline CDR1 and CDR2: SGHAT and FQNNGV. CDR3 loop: CASTDQVSSGSSDTQHF. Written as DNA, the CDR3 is TGTGCCAGCACCGACCAGGTTTCTAGCGGGAGCTCAGATACGCAGCATTTT.

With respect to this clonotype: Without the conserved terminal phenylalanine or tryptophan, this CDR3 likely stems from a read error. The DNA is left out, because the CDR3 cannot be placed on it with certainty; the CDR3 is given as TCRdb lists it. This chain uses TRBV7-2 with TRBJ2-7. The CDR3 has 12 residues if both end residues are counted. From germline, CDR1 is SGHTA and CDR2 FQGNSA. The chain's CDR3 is CASSLDYWRSYY.

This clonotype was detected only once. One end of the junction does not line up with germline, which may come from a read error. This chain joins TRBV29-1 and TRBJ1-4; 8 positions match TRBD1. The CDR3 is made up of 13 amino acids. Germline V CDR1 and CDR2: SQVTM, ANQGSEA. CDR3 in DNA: TGCAGGGTTGGACAGGGAAGCGGTGAAAAACTGTTTTTT. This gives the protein CRVGQGSGEKLFF.

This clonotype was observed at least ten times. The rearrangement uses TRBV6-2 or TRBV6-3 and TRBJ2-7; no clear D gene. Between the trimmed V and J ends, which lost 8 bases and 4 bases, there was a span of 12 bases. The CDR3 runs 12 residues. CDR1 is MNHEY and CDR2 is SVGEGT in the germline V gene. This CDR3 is CASGDRLYEQYF. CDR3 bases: TGTGCCAGCGGAGATCGGCTGTACGAGCAGTACTTC.

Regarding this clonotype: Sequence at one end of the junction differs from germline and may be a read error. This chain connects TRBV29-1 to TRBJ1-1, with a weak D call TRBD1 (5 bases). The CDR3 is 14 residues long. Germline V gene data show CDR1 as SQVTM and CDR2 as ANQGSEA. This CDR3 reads CSVEDRGTNPEVFF. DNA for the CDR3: TGTAGCGTTGAAGATAGAGGGACTAATCCTGAAGTTTTCTTT.

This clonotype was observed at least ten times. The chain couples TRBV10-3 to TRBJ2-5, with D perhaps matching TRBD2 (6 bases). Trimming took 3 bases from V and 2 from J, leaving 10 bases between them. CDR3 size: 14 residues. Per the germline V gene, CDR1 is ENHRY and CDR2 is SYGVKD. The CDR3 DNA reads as TGTGCCATCAGTGACTCCGGGACTCAAGAGACCCAGTACTTC. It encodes CAISDSGTQETQYF.

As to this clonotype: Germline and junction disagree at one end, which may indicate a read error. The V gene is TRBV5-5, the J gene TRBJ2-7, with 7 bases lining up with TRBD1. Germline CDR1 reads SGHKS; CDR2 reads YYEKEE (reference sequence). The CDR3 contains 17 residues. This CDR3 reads CAGSLAEGAFSLGEQYF. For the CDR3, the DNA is TGTGCCGGCAGCTTGGCCGAGGGGGCGTTCAGTCTTGGCGAGCAGTATTTC.

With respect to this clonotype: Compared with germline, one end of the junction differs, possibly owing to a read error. In nucleotides, the CDR3 is TGCGCCAGCAGTCACAGACTAGCAGATTGCAATGAGCAGTCCTTC. Its protein is CASSHRLADCNEQSF. The chain employs TRBV4-3 and TRBJ2-1, with 7 bases fitting TRBD2. This CDR3 has 15 residues. Germline CDR1 is LGHNA and CDR2 is YSLEER.

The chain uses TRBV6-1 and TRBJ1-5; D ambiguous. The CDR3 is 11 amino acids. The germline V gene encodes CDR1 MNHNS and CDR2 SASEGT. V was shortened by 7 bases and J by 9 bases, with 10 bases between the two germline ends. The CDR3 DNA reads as TGTGCCAGCATCGAGTACGGGCCCCAGCATTTT. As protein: CASIEYGPQHF.

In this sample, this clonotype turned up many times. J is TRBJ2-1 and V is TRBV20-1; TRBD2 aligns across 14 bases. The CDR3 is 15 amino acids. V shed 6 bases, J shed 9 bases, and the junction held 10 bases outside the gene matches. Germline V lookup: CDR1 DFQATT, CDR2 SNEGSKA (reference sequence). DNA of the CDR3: TGCAGTGCCAACCCGGGACTAGCGGGAGTGCTTGAGCAGTTCTTC. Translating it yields CSANPGLAGVLEQFF.

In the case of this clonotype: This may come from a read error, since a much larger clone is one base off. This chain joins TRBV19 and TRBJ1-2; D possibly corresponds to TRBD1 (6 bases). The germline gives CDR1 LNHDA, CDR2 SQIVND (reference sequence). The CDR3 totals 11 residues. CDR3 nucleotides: TGTGCCAATAGTTGGCGACAGGACTACACCTTC. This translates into CANSWRQDYTF.

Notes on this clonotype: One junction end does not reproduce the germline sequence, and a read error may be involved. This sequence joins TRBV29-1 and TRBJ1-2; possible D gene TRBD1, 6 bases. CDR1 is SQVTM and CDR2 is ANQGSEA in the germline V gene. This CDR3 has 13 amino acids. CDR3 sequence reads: CSVVTGEFYGYIF. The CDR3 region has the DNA TGCAGCGTTGTGACAGGTGAATTCTATGGCTACATCTTC.